This record looks at one TCR beta chain sequence and its context. Its antigen target is currently unknown. Base-call qualities are not available, and no considerably larger clone is one nucleotide away. TCR beta chain CDR3 regions were sequenced from genomic DNA using the immunoSEQ assay. Rearranged VDJ segments were amplified with primers that anneal to V and J segments. In the source study's methods: The ImmunoSeq Analyzer software was used to compute clonality and richness metrics. Fisher's exact test, supplemented by a beta-binomial method for added stringency, was applied to identify differentially abundant clones between regions. The table comes from immuneACCESS by way of TCRdb, which keeps in-frame sequences with V and J called. Part of the clones is missing from these tables; in studies checked, under half for an unresolved V gene and the rest for unknown reasons. V and J calls and clone size are copied from that table; D and trimming were computed from the DNA. The sample contains thousands of clones, roughly 52% of them found a single time. 11% to 15% of the sample is taken by the ten largest.

The data were taken from a study of intratumoral heterogeneity in liver cancer. With regard to the full study: In the full cohort of roughly 14 patients, the median age was about 69 years and the majority of patients were male. To examine intratumor heterogeneity, the study integrated RNA-seq, DNA sequencing, TCR-seq and SNP array data obtained from multiple regions of hepatocellular carcinoma specimens. The overall cohort comprised about 70 multiregional samples from 14 HCC patients, with over 50 tumoral and roughly 20 adjacent nontumoral regions.

From the germline V gene (reference sequence), CDR1 is SGHKS and CDR2 is YYEKEE. V is cut by 4 bases and J by 0 bases, and the space between the germline ends is 10 bases. The CDR3 contains 14 residues, cysteine and phenylalanine counted. Left in the record is the CDR3 DNA by itself, 42 bases read in frame from the first base. General findings and caveats noted by the study authors: The authors noted a relatively low number of patients and under-sampled tumor-infiltrating lymphocyte representation as limitations. In each sequenced patient, significantly more unique T-cell clonal expansions were found in tumor region a than in region b. TCR sequencing was reported to confirm the RNA-seq-based estimates of regional differences in tumor-infiltrating lymphocyte burden. Overall T cell clonality did not differ significantly between tumor regions within either sequenced patient.

The H label marked samples taken from distinct, geographically separated regions of the hepatocellular carcinoma nodule. Early-stage hepatocellular carcinoma was present in all patients, and no therapy was administered to any patient before surgical resection. Sampled areas lacked macroscopic evidence of necrosis or hemorrhage. Multiple regions from two patients were subjected to TCR sequencing (ImmunoSeq). Frozen resection tissue samples were collected at a distance of at least 1 cm from each other. Genomic DNA was extracted from bulk tissue using the DNeasy blood and tissue kit. This receptor chain uses TRBV5-5 and TRBJ1-2, with no reliable assignment of the D segment. The sequence was obtained from a man aged 65 to 85 with hepatocellular carcinoma. The specimen comprised tumor tissue, sampled before any cancer treatment. The bases read TGTGCCAGCAGCGTGGGGTGGTCTAACTATGGCTACACCTTC. It is translated as CASSVGWSNYGYTF.